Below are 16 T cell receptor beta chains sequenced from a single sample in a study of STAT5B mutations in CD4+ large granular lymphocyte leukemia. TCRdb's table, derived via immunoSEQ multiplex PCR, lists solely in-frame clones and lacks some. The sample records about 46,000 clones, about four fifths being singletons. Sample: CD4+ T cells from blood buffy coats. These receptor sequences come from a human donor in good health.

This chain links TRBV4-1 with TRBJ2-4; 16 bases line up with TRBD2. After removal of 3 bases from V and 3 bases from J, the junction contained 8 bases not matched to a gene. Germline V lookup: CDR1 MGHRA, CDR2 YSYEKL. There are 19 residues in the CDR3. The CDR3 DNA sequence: TGCGCCAGCAGCCATCCGGGACTAGCGGGGGGGCCAGACAAAAACATTCAGTACTTC. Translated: CASSHPGLAGGPDKNIQYF.

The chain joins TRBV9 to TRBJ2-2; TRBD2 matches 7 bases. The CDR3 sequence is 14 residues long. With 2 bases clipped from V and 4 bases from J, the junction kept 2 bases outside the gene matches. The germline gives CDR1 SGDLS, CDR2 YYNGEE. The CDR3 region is CASSVIAGTGELFF. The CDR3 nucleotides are TGTGCCAGCAGCGTTATAGCGGGCACCGGGGAGCTGTTTTTT.

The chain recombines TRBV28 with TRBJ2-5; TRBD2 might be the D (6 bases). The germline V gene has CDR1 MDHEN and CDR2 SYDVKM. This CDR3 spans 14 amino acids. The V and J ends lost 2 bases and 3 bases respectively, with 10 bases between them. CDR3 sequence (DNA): TGTGCCAGCAGTTTACGGACTATCAAAGAGACCCAGTACTTC. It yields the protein CASSLRTIKETQYF.

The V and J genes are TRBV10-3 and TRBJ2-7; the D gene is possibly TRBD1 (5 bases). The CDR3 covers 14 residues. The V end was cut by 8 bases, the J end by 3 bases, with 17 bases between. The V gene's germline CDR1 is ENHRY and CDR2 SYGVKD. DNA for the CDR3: TGTGCCATCTCCCAGGGATCACCGCACTACGAGCAGTACTTC. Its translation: CAISQGSPHYEQYF.

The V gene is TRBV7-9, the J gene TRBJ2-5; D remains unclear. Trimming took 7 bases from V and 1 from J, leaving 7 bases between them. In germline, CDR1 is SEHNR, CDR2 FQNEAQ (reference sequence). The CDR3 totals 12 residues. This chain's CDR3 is CASTRIQETQYF. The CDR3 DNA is TGTGCCAGCACCCGGATCCAAGAGACCCAGTACTTC.

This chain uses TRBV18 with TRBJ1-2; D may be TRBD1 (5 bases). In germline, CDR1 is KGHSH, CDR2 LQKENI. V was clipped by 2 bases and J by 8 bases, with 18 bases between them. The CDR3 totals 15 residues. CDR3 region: CASSPGYQGSMGYTF. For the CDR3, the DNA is TGTGCCAGCTCACCAGGATACCAGGGATCGATGGGCTACACCTTC.

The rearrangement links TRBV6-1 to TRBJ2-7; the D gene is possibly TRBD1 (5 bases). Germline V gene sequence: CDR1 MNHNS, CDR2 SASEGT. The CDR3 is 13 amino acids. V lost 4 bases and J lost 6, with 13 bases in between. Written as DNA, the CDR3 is TGTGCCAGCAGTGGCTCGTGGCAGGGCGAGCAGTACTTC. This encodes CASSGSWQGEQYF.

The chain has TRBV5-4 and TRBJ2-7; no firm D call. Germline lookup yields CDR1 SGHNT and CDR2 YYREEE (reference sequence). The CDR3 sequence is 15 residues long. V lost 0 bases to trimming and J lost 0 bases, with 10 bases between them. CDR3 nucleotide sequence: TGTGCCAGCAGCTTGGGGCTGAGGTCCTCCTACGAGCAGTACTTC. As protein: CASSLGLRSSYEQYF.

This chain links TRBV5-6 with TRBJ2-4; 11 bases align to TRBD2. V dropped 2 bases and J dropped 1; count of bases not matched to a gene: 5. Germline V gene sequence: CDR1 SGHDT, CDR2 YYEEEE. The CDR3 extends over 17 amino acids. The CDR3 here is CASSLVIAGGAKNIQYF. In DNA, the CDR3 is TGTGCCAGCAGCTTAGTCATAGCGGGAGGGGCCAAAAACATTCAGTACTTC.

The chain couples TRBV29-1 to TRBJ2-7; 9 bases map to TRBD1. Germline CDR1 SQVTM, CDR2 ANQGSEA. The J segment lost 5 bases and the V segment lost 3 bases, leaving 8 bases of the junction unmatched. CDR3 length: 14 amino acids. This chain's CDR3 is CSVDSGTGMDEQYF. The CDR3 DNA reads TGCAGCGTTGACAGTGGGACAGGGATGGACGAGCAGTACTTC.

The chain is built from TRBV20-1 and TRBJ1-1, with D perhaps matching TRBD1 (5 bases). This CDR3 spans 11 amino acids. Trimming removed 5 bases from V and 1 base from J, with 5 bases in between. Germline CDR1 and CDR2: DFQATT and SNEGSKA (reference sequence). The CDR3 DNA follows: TGCAGTGCTGGGGCGAACACTGAAGCTTTCTTT. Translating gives CSAGANTEAFF.

The CDR3: CASKPRGHPNQPQHF. CDR3 sequence (DNA): TGTGCCAGCAAGCCCCGGGGACATCCCAATCAGCCCCAGCATTTT. J is TRBJ1-5 and V is TRBV6-6, with D possibly TRBD1 on 6 matching bases. V was trimmed by 7 bases and J by 3 bases, leaving 16 bases between them. CDR1 is MNHNY, CDR2 SVGAGI, per germline (reference sequence). The CDR3 runs to 15 residues.

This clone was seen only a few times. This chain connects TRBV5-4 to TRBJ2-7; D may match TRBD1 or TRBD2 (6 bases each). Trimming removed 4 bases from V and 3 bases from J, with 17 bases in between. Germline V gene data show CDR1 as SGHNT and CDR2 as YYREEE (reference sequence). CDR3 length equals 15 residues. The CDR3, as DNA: TGTGCCAGCAGCCTTTTGGGGGGCGCCGGCTACGAGCAGTACTTC. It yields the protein CASSLLGGAGYEQYF.

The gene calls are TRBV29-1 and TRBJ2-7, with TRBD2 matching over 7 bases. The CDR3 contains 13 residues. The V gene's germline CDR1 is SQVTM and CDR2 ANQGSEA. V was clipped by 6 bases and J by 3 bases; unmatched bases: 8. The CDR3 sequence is CSVTRLADYEQYF. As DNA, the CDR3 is TGCAGCGTCACCCGACTAGCAGACTACGAGCAGTACTTC.

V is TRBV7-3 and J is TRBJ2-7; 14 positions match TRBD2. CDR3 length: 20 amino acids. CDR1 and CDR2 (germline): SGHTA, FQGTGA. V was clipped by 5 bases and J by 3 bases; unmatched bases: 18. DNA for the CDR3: TGTGCCAGCAGCCCTCTCCCTGTGAAGGCGGGACTAGCGGGAGACTACGAGCAGTACTTC. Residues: CASSPLPVKAGLAGDYEQYF.

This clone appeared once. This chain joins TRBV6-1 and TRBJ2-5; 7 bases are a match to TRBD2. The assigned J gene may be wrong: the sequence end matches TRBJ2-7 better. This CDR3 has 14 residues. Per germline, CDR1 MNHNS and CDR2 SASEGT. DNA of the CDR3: TGTGCCAGCAGTGAGTCTAGCGGAGCCTACGAGCAGTACTTC. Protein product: CASSESSGAYEQYF.